The clone carrying this T cell receptor beta chain was detected a few times. Antigen: not known. V lost 0 bases, J lost 4 bases, and 16 bases stayed unmatched. Germline V lookup: CDR1 LGHNA, CDR2 YNFKEQ. CDR3 length equals 19 residues. The source of the sample is a study of CD8 T cells in ankylosing spondylitis. Whole-study findings and limits: Characteristic of ankylosing spondylitis blood, it appeared, was a TCR beta motif comprising several highly homologous variants.

TCRdb passed the 5' RACE reads through MiXCR, listing each CDR3 protein once. Seen here are about 220,000 distinct CDR3 sequences, approximately 20% observed once, and the top ten hold about 44%. The sequence was collected from a male donor with ankylosing spondylitis. The sample consisted of blood, either unsorted or a sorted T cell fraction (not recorded which). The J gene is TRBJ2-7, the V gene TRBV4-2; 9 nucleotides match TRBD1. The CDR3, as DNA: TGTGCCAGCAGCCAAGAAAACGTGCGGTCGGGACAGGGTTTGTACGAGCAGTACTTC. Its protein product is CASSQENVRSGQGLYEQYF.